What follows are 10 T cell receptor beta chains derived from one specimen sequenced in a study of response to subunit inactivated influenza vaccine. TCRdb re-derived calls from the RT-PCR reads in MiXCR, one entry per CDR3 protein. The sample carries 600,000 to 700,000 distinct CDR3 sequences, 14% recorded once. The sample in question was PBMCs from blood, obtained 14 to 15 days before vaccination. These TCRs come from a man in his fifties or sixties who received an inactivated influenza vaccine.

This clonotype was picked up a small number of times. This sequence joins TRBV3-1 and TRBJ2-3, with D possibly TRBD1 on 6 matching bases. V was pared by 2 bases and J by 0 bases, with 6 bases between. Germline values: CDR1 LGHDT, CDR2 YNNKEL (reference sequence). The CDR3 loop spans 14 amino acids. This CDR3 reads CASSQRGSTDTQYF. CDR3 nucleotide sequence: TGTGCCAGCAGCCAAAGGGGGAGCACAGATACGCAGTATTTT.

This clonotype was observed many times. The chain recombines TRBV12-3 or TRBV12-4 with TRBJ2-7, with D uncertain. V dropped 3 bases and J dropped 2 bases, with 8 bases sitting between them. This CDR3 comprises 13 residues. DNA of the CDR3: TGTGCCAGCAGTTTGCGGCAGGCCTACGAGCAGTACTTC. This translates into CASSLRQAYEQYF.

This clonotype has just a few counts. V and J are TRBV6-2 or TRBV6-3 and TRBJ2-5; possibly TRBD2 for D (6 bases). The CDR3 has 16 amino acids. CDR1 and CDR2 (germline): MNHEY, SVGEGT. The V gene lost 6 bases and the J gene lost 2 bases, with 19 bases spanning the gap. Written as DNA, the CDR3 is TGTGCCAGCAGCCTTCTCCGGGACTGGAAGCAAGAGACCCAGTACTTC. Translation gives CASSLLRDWKQETQYF.

V gene TRBV11-2 combines with J gene TRBJ2-3, with 12 bases aligning to TRBD2. Germline trimming cut 1 base from V and 4 bases from J; bases unmatched to any gene: 12. The CDR3 sequence is 19 residues long. Germline assignment: CDR1 SGHAT and CDR2 FQNNGV. CDR3 nucleotides: TGTGCCAGCAGCTTAGGTAGATTGGGAAGGACTAGCGGGGCAGATACGCAGTATTTT. It is translated as CASSLGRLGRTSGADTQYF.

The chain combines TRBV7-2 with TRBJ2-5; D gene unclear. This CDR3 region has 13 residues. V was pared by 6 bases and J by 5 bases, with 13 bases between. Per germline, CDR1 SGHTA and CDR2 FQGNSA. In DNA, the CDR3 is TGTGCCAGCAGACCCCCTAGTTCCGAGACCCAGTACTTC. This translates into CASRPPSSETQYF.

This chain links TRBV2 with TRBJ1-1; 7 bases fit TRBD1. In germline, CDR1 is SNHLY, CDR2 FYNNEI. V trimming: 7 bases; J trimming: 3 bases; junction bases outside the gene matches: 5. The CDR3 contains 13 residues. CDR3 in amino acids: CASMGQGDTEAFF. The CDR3 nucleotides read TGTGCCAGCATGGGGCAGGGGGACACTGAAGCTTTCTTT.

The J gene is TRBJ2-4, the V gene TRBV20-1, with 7 bases aligning to TRBD1. The CDR3 is made up of 14 amino acids. Germline V gene data show CDR1 as DFQATT and CDR2 as SNEGSKA (reference sequence). Trimming cost V 0 bases and J 6 bases; bases outside gene matches: 5. In nucleotides, the CDR3 is TGCAGTGCTAGAGATTGGCCAGGGGGAAACATTCAGTACTTC. Amino acid sequence: CSARDWPGGNIQYF.

This clonotype occurred many times. V and J are TRBV12-3 or TRBV12-4 and TRBJ1-4; D unclear. V was cut by 0 bases and J by 0 bases, with 2 bases left in between. The CDR3 contains 14 residues. CDR3: CASSLAATNEKLFF. Here the CDR3 DNA reads TGTGCCAGCAGTTTAGCTGCAACTAATGAAAAACTGTTTTTT.

This chain connects TRBV7-3 to TRBJ2-2, with D possibly matching TRBD1 (6 bases). V shed 5 bases and J shed 4 bases, with 11 bases lying between them. Germline CDR1 is SGHTA and CDR2 is FQGTGA. The CDR3 consists of 14 residues. CDR3 bases: TGTGCCAGCAGCACAGGGACAAGCACCGGGGAGCTGTTTTTT. This encodes CASSTGTSTGELFF.

The rearrangement links TRBV4-3 to TRBJ2-5, with D possibly being TRBD2 (6 bases). CDR1 and CDR2 from the germline V gene are LGHNA and YSLEER. V was clipped by 0 bases and J by 5 bases, with 13 bases between them. CDR3 length: 15 amino acids. CDR3 amino acids: CASSQDGSEGETQYF. The CDR3 DNA reads as TGCGCCAGCAGCCAAGATGGATCGGAGGGGGAGACCCAGTACTTC.